A single sample gave rise to the 27 T cell receptor beta chains below, sequenced in a study of identical twins. A single record per CDR3 protein comes from TCRdb applying MiXCR to the 5' RACE reads. The data hold 400,000 to 550,000 distinct CDR3 sequences, with 20% to 25% observed a single time. Separately, the same data were catalogued under a study of T cells expressing NK-cell markers.

Sequencing was performed on CD4+ T cells sorted from blood. These receptors came from a woman aged 18 to 35 in good health.

The chain links TRBV20-1 to TRBJ2-5; 10 bases align to TRBD2. V shed 2 bases and J 1 base; nucleotides not matched to a gene: 7. Germline V CDR1 and CDR2: DFQATT, SNEGSKA (reference sequence). The CDR3 consists of 16 residues. CDR3 protein: CSARLLAGVLQETQYF. CDR3 nucleotides: TGCAGTGCTAGACTTCTAGCGGGGGTTCTCCAAGAGACCCAGTACTTC.

The table lists this clonotype with a few counts. The chain joins TRBV12-3 or TRBV12-4 to TRBJ2-3; 14 positions match TRBD2. Trimming at V came to 5 bases and at J to 2 bases, leaving 3 bases not matched to a gene. The CDR3 is 16 residues long. The CDR3 loop reads CASSRTSGRLTDTQYF. The CDR3 DNA is TGTGCCAGCAGTCGGACTAGCGGGAGGCTCACAGATACGCAGTATTTT.

This clonotype was counted only a few times. V is TRBV20-1 and J is TRBJ2-7, with 13 positions matching TRBD2. This CDR3 is 15 amino acids long. The germline V gene encodes CDR1 DFQATT and CDR2 SNEGSKA (reference sequence). J gave up 4 bases and V 2 bases, and 5 bases lay outside the gene matches. CDR3 nucleotide sequence: TGCAGTGCTAGACGTAGGACTAGCGGGAGTTACGAGCAGTACTTC. Protein: CSARRRTSGSYEQYF.

In its sample, this clonotype was seen a few times. The genes are TRBV20-1 and TRBJ1-3; D gene ambiguous. With 2 bases removed from V and 2 bases from J, the gap between germline ends came to 7 bases. CDR3 length: 13 amino acids. Germline V CDR1 and CDR2: DFQATT, SNEGSKA (reference sequence). The CDR3 bases are TGCAGTGCTAGACGGTCAGCTGGAAACACCATATATTTT. Encoded protein: CSARRSAGNTIYF.

This clonotype was found a few times. The DNA is left out, because the CDR3 cannot be placed on it with certainty; the CDR3 is given as TCRdb lists it. The rearrangement uses TRBV6-5 and TRBJ1-2; the table's D call of TRBD1 was not tested on the DNA. Germline CDR1 and CDR2: MNHEY and SVGAGI. The CDR3 region is 14 residues in length, termini included. The CDR3 is CASSSSTGVSGYTF.

The chain carries TRBV12-3 or TRBV12-4 and TRBJ1-5; D is unresolved. Trimming removed 6 bases from V and 2 bases from J, with 11 bases in between. The CDR3 extends over 14 amino acids. CDR3 DNA sequence: TGTGCCAGCAGCTCGGGAGACGGCAATCAGCCCCAGCATTTT. This sequence encodes CASSSGDGNQPQHF.

The rearrangement uses TRBV9 and TRBJ2-1, with D perhaps matching TRBD1 or TRBD2 (5 bases each). Trimming stripped 4 bases from V and 9 bases from J, with 26 bases between. This CDR3 is 17 amino acids long. Germline lookup yields CDR1 SGDLS and CDR2 YYNGEE. This chain's CDR3 is CASSPHRTLLGPSEQFF. The CDR3 nucleotides read TGTGCCAGCAGCCCCCACCGGACTCTCTTGGGACCCAGTGAGCAGTTCTTC.

This clonotype was counted a few times. The chain couples TRBV4-3 to TRBJ2-1; D is uncertain. The CDR3 is 14 amino acids. The V gene lost 0 bases and the J gene lost 10 bases, with 13 bases spanning the gap. In germline, CDR1 is LGHNA, CDR2 YSLEER. The CDR3 spells CASSQDPRRREQFF. The CDR3 DNA is TGCGCCAGCAGCCAAGATCCCCGACGTAGGGAGCAGTTCTTC.

This clonotype was seen a few times. This chain links TRBV5-5 with TRBJ1-4, with no clear D. The CDR3 runs to 13 residues. The germline gives CDR1 SGHKS, CDR2 YYEKEE (reference sequence). The V end was cut by 7 bases, the J end by 5 bases, with 12 bases between. In DNA, the CDR3 is TGTGCCAGCGCCCGTCTCCCGAATGAAAAACTGTTTTTT. Its translation: CASARLPNEKLFF.

The chain uses TRBV3-1 and TRBJ2-1; no firm D call. The CDR3 contains 13 residues. The V end lost 4 bases, the J end lost 7 bases, and 11 bases lay between the germline ends. CDR1 is LGHDT, CDR2 YNNKEL, per germline (reference sequence). CDR3 region: CASSRVGDNEQFF. In DNA form, the CDR3 reads TGTGCCAGCAGCCGAGTCGGCGATAATGAGCAGTTCTTC.

The chain has TRBV7-9 and TRBJ1-1, with D hard to call. CDR1 is SEHNR and CDR2 is FQNEAQ in the germline V gene (reference sequence). The V end lost 7 bases, the J end lost 0 bases, and 12 bases lay between the germline ends. The CDR3 runs 14 residues. The DNA of the CDR3 is TGTGCCAGCACCGAATGGGGAATGAACACTGAAGCTTTCTTT. Amino acid sequence: CASTEWGMNTEAFF.

With respect to this clonotype: The conserved final phenylalanine or tryptophan is absent from the CDR3, which likely points to a read error. This sequence joins TRBV4-3 and TRBJ2-7; D is perhaps TRBD1 or TRBD2 (5 bases each). The CDR3 length is 13 residues. Germline lookup yields CDR1 LGHNA and CDR2 YSLEER. Trimming pared 0 bases from V and 6 bases from J, leaving 9 bases between. The CDR3 nucleotides are TGCGCCAGCAGCCAAGACAGGGACGGCGAGCAGTACTCC. It specifies CASSQDRDGEQYS.

The V call is TRBV20-1, the J call TRBJ2-3, with TRBD2 identical over 7 bases. Per germline, CDR1 DFQATT and CDR2 SNEGSKA (reference sequence). J lost 6 bases, V lost 6 bases, and 12 bases had no gene match. The CDR3 has 14 residues. The chain's CDR3 is CSANGAGPLDTQYF. CDR3 nucleotides: TGCAGTGCCAATGGAGCGGGGCCCCTGGATACGCAGTATTTT.

This clonotype has only a few counts. This rearrangement joins TRBV14 to TRBJ1-3, with unresolved D. The germline V gene encodes CDR1 SGHDN and CDR2 FVKESK. The CDR3 sequence is 15 residues long. The ends were cut back, 3 bases at V and 0 bases at J, with 9 bases in the middle. The CDR3 here is CASSHRLISGNTIYF. The CDR3, as DNA: TGTGCCAGCAGCCACCGTCTTATCTCTGGAAACACCATATATTTT.

The V and J genes are TRBV4-3 and TRBJ2-5; no clear D. The V gene's germline CDR1 is LGHNA and CDR2 YSLEER. V was pared by 0 bases and J by 7 bases, with 15 bases between. The CDR3 loop spans 15 amino acids. In DNA, the CDR3 is TGCGCCAGCAGCCAAGATACGGATTGGGGTGGGACCCAGTACTTC. Protein product: CASSQDTDWGGTQYF.

This chain uses TRBV6-6 with TRBJ2-1; D is uncertain. CDR3 length: 11 residues. With 6 bases removed from V and 14 bases from J, the gap between germline ends came to 14 bases. Per germline, CDR1 MNHNY and CDR2 SVGAGI (reference sequence). CDR3 protein: CASRSDRAKFF. CDR3 DNA sequence: TGTGCCAGCAGGTCCGATCGTGCGAAGTTCTTC.

The CDR3 nucleotides read TGTGCCAGCAGCGTAGGCTACAGCTCCTACGAGCAGTACTTC. Protein: CASSVGYSSYEQYF. The chain joins TRBV9 to TRBJ2-7; D not resolved. Germline V gives CDR1 SGDLS, CDR2 YYNGEE. CDR3 length: 14 residues. V was shortened by 0 bases and J by 0 bases, with 7 bases between the two germline ends.

V and J are TRBV5-5 and TRBJ2-5; TRBD2 aligns across 7 bases. The CDR3 length is 13 residues. The V and J ends lost 6 bases and 3 bases, in that order; junction bases with no gene match: 5. Per the germline V gene, CDR1 is SGHKS and CDR2 is YYEKEE (reference sequence). CDR3 amino acids: CASTPAGEETQYF. The CDR3 DNA sequence: TGTGCCAGCACCCCCGCGGGAGAAGAGACCCAGTACTTC.

Of note for this clonotype: This may come from a read error, since a much larger clone is one base off. The chain's CDR3 is CASRTGTGELFF. The DNA for the CDR3 is TGTGCCAGCAGGACGGGCACCGGGGAGCTGTTTTTT. The chain recombines TRBV6-1 with TRBJ2-2; no clear D. The V and J ends lost 6 bases and 4 bases respectively, with 6 bases between them. This CDR3 comprises 12 residues. In germline, CDR1 is MNHNS, CDR2 SASEGT.

V gene TRBV6-5 combines with J gene TRBJ2-5, with D unresolved. This CDR3 comprises 14 residues. V was clipped by 6 bases and J by 2 bases, with 13 bases between them. Germline-derived CDR1 and CDR2 are MNHEY and SVGAGI. As DNA, the CDR3 is TGTGCCAGCAGCCCACGTTATTCTCAAGAGACCCAGTACTTC. Encoded protein: CASSPRYSQETQYF.

The rearrangement joins TRBV9 to TRBJ2-1, with TRBD2 matching over 8 bases. Per germline, CDR1 SGDLS and CDR2 YYNGEE. V was clipped by 4 bases and J by 3 bases; unmatched bases: 3. This CDR3 is 14 amino acids long. CDR3 sequence reads: CASSQAGDYNEQFF. The CDR3 DNA is TGTGCCAGCAGCCAAGCGGGGGACTACAATGAGCAGTTCTTC.

In its sample, this clonotype was seen a few times. This rearrangement joins TRBV5-6 to TRBJ2-3; D uncertain. V lost 0 bases, J lost 0 bases, and 11 bases lay in between. Germline loops: CDR1 SGHDT, CDR2 YYEEEE. The length of the CDR3 is 16 residues. CDR3 coding DNA: TGTGCCAGCAGCTTGGGCCTCGGCACTAGCACAGATACGCAGTATTTT. Protein product: CASSLGLGTSTDTQYF.

The V call is TRBV5-1, the J call TRBJ2-1; D possibly corresponds to TRBD1 (6 bases). CDR1 and CDR2 (germline): SGHRS, YFSETQ. V lost 5 bases to trimming and J lost 3 bases, with 12 bases between them. The CDR3 length is 14 residues. CDR3 sequence reads: CASSGGPGYNEQFF. Written as DNA, the CDR3 is TGCGCCAGCAGTGGGGGCCCCGGCTACAATGAGCAGTTCTTC.

The chain uses TRBV5-1 and TRBJ2-1, with 8 bases that match TRBD2. Germline trimming cut 2 bases from V and 0 bases from J; bases unmatched to any gene: 1. This CDR3 contains 15 residues. Germline lookup yields CDR1 SGHRS and CDR2 YFSETQ. In nucleotides, the CDR3 is TGCGCCAGCAGCTTACTAGCGGTCTCCTACAATGAGCAGTTCTTC. Amino acid sequence: CASSLLAVSYNEQFF.

The sample holds a few counts of this clonotype. The chain employs TRBV18 and TRBJ2-5; 12 positions agree with TRBD2. Unmatched junction bases numbered 6, after V lost 5 bases and J lost 5 bases. There are 15 residues in the CDR3. The germline V gene encodes CDR1 KGHSH and CDR2 LQKENI. CDR3: CASSAGLAGIETQYF. CDR3 DNA: TGTGCCAGCTCAGCCGGACTAGCGGGAATCGAGACCCAGTACTTC.

This clonotype has more than one count but fewer than ten. The chain recombines TRBV11-2 with TRBJ2-1; D perhaps matches TRBD1 (6 bases). V lost 5 bases and J lost 4, with 15 bases in between. This CDR3 region has 15 residues. Per germline, CDR1 SGHAT and CDR2 FQNNGV. DNA for the CDR3: TGTGCCAGCAGCCTCTCCGACAGGACGTACAATGAGCAGTTCTTC. Translating it yields CASSLSDRTYNEQFF.

The chain employs TRBV12-3 or TRBV12-4 and TRBJ1-6; D unresolved. Trimming left V 6 bases short and J 10 bases short, with 13 bases between. This CDR3 spans 13 amino acids. The CDR3 DNA follows: TGTGCCAGCAGCCCCCAAACAGAATCACCCCTCCACTTT. This codes for CASSPQTESPLHF.